This entry is about one T cell receptor beta chain. Its cognate antigen is unknown. Other DNA sequences from this sample encode an identical CDR3 as well. From germline, CDR1 is LNHDA and CDR2 SQIVND (reference sequence). V shed 5 bases and J 6 bases; nucleotides not matched to a gene: 5. The CDR3 extends over 16 amino acids. The entry originates in a study of T cell responses to AZD1222 COVID-19 vaccine. Overall study results and limits: Mapped onto spike, vaccine-associated CD4 TCRs spanned it and were dominant at 160-218 and 743-854. Females made up more of the donors, who were largely white British, and clonal diversity may have come out too low.

Measured with immunoSEQ multiplex PCR; TCRdb has only the in-frame clones, and not every one. The sample yields some 180,000 clones, approximately 90% seen once. The genes are TRBV19 and TRBJ2-1, with 15 nucleotides matching TRBD2. Source: peripheral blood, taken 28 days after the second dose of the MenACWY control vaccine. The TCR sequence derives from an adult who received the MenACWY meningococcal vaccine as a control. CDR3 DNA: TGTGCCAGTAGTCGGACTAGCGGGAGGGCAAGCAATGAGCAGTTCTTC. Its translation is CASSRTSGRASNEQFF.